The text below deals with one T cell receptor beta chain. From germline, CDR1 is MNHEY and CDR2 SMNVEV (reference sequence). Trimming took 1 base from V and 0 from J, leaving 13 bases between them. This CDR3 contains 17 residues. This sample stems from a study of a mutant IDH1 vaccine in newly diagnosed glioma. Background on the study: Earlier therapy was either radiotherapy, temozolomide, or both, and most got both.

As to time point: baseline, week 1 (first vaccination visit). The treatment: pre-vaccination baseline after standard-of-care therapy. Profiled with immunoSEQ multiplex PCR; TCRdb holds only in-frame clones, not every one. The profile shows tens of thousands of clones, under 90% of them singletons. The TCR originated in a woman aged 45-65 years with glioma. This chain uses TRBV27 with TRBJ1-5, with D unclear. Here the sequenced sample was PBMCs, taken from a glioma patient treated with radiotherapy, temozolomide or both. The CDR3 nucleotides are TGTGCCAGCAGTTTATACCCTTCCCTCCATAGCAATCAGCCCCAGCATTTT. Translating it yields CASSLYPSLHSNQPQHF.